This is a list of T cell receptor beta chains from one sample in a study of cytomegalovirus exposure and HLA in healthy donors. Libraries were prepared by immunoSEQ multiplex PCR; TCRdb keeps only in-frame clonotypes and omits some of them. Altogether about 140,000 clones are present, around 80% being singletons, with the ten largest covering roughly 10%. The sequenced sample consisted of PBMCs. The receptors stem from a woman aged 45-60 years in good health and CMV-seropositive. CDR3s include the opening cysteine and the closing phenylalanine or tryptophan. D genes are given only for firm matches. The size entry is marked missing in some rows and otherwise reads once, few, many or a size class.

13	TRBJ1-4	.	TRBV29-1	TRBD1	TGCAGCGTTGTACAGGGGTTTAATGAAAAACTGTTTTTT	CSVVQGFNEKLFF
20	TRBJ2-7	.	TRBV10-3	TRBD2	TGTGCCATCAGTGAGTCGGGGAAGGCTAGCGGGGGAGCTGGTTCTAACGAGCAGTACTTC	CAISESGKASGGAGSNEQYF
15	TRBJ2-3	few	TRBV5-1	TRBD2	TGCGCCAGCAGTGAGGTAGGGAGGGGCACAGATACGCAGTATTTT	CASSEVGRGTDTQYF
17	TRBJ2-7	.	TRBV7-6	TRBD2	TGTGCCAGCAGCTTAGGAAGTGGACTAGCGGACTCCTACGAGCAGTACTTC	CASSLGSGLADSYEQYF
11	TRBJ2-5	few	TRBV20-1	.	TGCAGTGCCGGGGAGCGAGAGACCCAGTACTTC	CSAGERETQYF
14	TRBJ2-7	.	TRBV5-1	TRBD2	TGCGCCAGCAGCTCCGGACTAGCGACCTACGAGCAGTACTTC	CASSSGLATYEQYF
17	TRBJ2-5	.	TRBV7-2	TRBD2	TGTGCCAGCAGCTTATCCCTAGCGGGGGGGCTGTGGGAGACCCAGTACTTC	CASSLSLAGGLWETQYF
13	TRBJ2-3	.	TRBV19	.	TGTGCCAGTATGCGGGCTAGCACAGATACGCAGTATTTT	CASMRASTDTQYF
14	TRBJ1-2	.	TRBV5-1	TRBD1	TGCGCCAGCAGCCGTACCCAGGGGGACTATGGCTACACCTTC	CASSRTQGDYGYTF
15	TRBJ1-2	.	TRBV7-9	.	TGTGCCAGCAGCCCCGCCTTGGAGGCTAACTATGGCTACACCTTC	CASSPALEANYGYTF
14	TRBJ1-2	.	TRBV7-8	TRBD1	TGTGCCAGCAGCTTAGCGGGACAGGTCTATGGCTACACCTTC	CASSLAGQVYGYTF
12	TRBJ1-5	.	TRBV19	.	TGTGCCAGTCATCAGGGCAATCAGCCCCAGCATTTT	CASHQGNQPQHF
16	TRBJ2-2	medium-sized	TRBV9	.	TGTGCCAGCAGCCCGCAGGGGATGGGAGTCACCGGGGAGCTGTTTTTT	CASSPQGMGVTGELFF
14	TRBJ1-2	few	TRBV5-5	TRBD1	TGTGCCAGCAGGTGGGACAGTCGACTCGATGGCTACACCTTC	CASRWDSRLDGYTF
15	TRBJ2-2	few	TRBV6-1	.	TGTGCCAGCAGTGAATCCAGGGGAGATACCGGGGAGCTGTTTTTT	CASSESRGDTGELFF
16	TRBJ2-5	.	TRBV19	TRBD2	TGTGCCAGTAGTATAGGAGGGCTAGCGGGGGAAGAGACCCAGTACTTC	CASSIGGLAGEETQYF
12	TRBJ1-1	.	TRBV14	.	TGTGCCAGCAGCCCCGGACAGATTGAAGCTTTCTTT	CASSPGQIEAFF
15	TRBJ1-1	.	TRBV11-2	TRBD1	TGTGCCAGCAGCTTAGTGGGACAGGTCAGAACTGAAGCTTTCTTT	CASSLVGQVRTEAFF
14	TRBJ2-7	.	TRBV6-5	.	TGTGCCAGCAAATTTCAGGGGACCTCCTACGAGCAGTACTTC	CASKFQGTSYEQYF
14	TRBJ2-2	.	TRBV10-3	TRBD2	TGTGCCATTCAGACTAGCCTCGGCACCGGGGAGCTGTTTTTT	CAIQTSLGTGELFF
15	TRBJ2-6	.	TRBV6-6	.	TGTGCCAGCATACAGGGACGCTCTGGGGCCAACGTCCTGACTTTC	CASIQGRSGANVLTF
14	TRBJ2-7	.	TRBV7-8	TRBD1	TGTGCCAGCAGGTCTCTTAGGACAGGGGTCGAGCAGTACTTC	CASRSLRTGVEQYF
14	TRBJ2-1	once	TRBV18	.	TGTGCCAGCTCACCACCGAGGGCCTTGGATGAGCAGTTCTTC	CASSPPRALDEQFF
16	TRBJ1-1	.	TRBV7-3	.	TGTGCCAGCAGCTTAAGGGGGGGGGCGCGGGACACTGAGGCTTTCTTT	CASSLRGGARDTEAFF
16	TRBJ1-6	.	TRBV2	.	TGTGCCAGCCGGGGGGATCGGGCAGGGTATAATTCACCCCTCCACTTT	CASRGDRAGYNSPLHF
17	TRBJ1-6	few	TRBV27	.	TGTGCCAGCAGTTCAAGGGGGACATACTCCTATAATTCACCCCTCCACTTT	CASSSRGTYSYNSPLHF
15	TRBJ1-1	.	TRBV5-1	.	TGCGCCAGCAGTTCAACACTGGGGGGTAACACTGAAGCTTTCTTT	CASSSTLGGNTEAFF
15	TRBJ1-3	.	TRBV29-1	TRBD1	TGCAGCGTCGGTACCGGGACAGGGGCCGGAAACACCATATATTTT	CSVGTGTGAGNTIYF
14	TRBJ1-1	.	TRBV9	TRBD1	TGTGCCAGCAGCGTGGGACAGGGCCACACTGAAGCTTTCTTT	CASSVGQGHTEAFF
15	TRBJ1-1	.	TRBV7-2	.	TGTGCCAGCAGCTTAGCCCTAGAGGGTCGGACTGAAGCTTTCTTT	CASSLALEGRTEAFF
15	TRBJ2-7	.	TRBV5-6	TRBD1	TGTGCCAGCAGCTTGGGGGGGACAGGGGGCAACGAGCAGTACTTC	CASSLGGTGGNEQYF